This TCR beta chain was sequenced during a study of technical replicates of blood from a handful of donors. There are 17 residues in the CDR3. Germline trimming cut 3 bases from V and 0 bases from J; bases unmatched to any gene: 7. CDR1 and CDR2 (germline): MNHNS, SASEGT. The assay was immunoSEQ multiplex PCR, and TCRdb's table has in-frame clones only and misses some. The sample lists about 58,000 clones; about 95% were seen once. The sample comprised PBMCs. The clonotype comes from a human donor in good health. Some clones in this sample may be carry-over from other donors' samples. This chain connects TRBV6-1 to TRBJ2-3; TRBD2 matches at 9 bases. CDR3 residues: CASSEGRLAASTDTQYF. The DNA of the CDR3 is TGTGCCAGCAGTGAGGGAAGACTAGCGGCTAGCACAGATACGCAGTATTTT.